Each of the 21 T cell receptor beta chains below was sequenced from the same sample in a study of cytomegalovirus exposure and HLA in healthy donors. PCR primers comprised 60 Vbeta and 13 Jbeta primers. Data came from immunoSEQ multiplex PCR; TCRdb stores just in-frame clones and leaves some out. The data hold 70,000 to 95,000 clones, with roughly 80% observed a single time. Sample: PBMCs. Source of these receptors: a man younger than 40 in good health and CMV-seropositive.

This chain links TRBV7-9 with TRBJ1-2, with TRBD1 matching 7 bases. V lost 5 bases, J lost 7 bases, and 10 bases stayed unmatched. This CDR3 has 14 residues. From germline, CDR1 is SEHNR and CDR2 FQNEAQ (reference sequence). The CDR3 DNA sequence: TGTGCCAGCAGCCAGGATTGGACAGGAGGTGGCTACACCTTC. Protein product: CASSQDWTGGGYTF.

The V and J genes are TRBV29-1 and TRBJ1-2, with 10 bases aligning to TRBD1. The V gene's germline CDR1 is SQVTM and CDR2 ANQGSEA. Trimming removed 5 bases from V and 0 bases from J; junction bases left unmatched: 6. The CDR3 consists of 15 residues. The CDR3 sequence: CSVPSGQGTNYGYTF. CDR3 nucleotides: TGCAGCGTTCCCTCGGGACAGGGGACTAACTATGGCTACACCTTC.

The chain combines TRBV7-3 with TRBJ1-6; D is uncertain. Germline V CDR1 and CDR2: SGHTA, FQGTGA. The CDR3 is made up of 16 amino acids. Trimming cost V 5 bases and J 3 bases, with 14 bases left between them. Here the CDR3 reads CASSKQGPGYNSPLHF. In DNA form, the CDR3 reads TGTGCCAGCAGCAAACAAGGCCCGGGCTATAATTCACCCCTCCACTTT.

This chain links TRBV9 with TRBJ2-3; maybe TRBD2 (5 bases). V lost 2 bases, J lost 1 base, and 8 bases lay in between. The CDR3 is made up of 14 amino acids. The germline CDR1 and CDR2 sequences are SGDLS and YYNGEE. This CDR3 is CASSVTTGTDTQYF. The CDR3 DNA reads as TGTGCCAGCAGCGTGACTACGGGCACAGATACGCAGTATTTT.

The genes are TRBV27 and TRBJ1-1, with 11 bases identical to TRBD1. Trimming took 4 bases from V and 11 from J; bases not matched to a gene: 6. This CDR3 region has 13 residues. From germline, CDR1 is MNHEY and CDR2 SMNVEV (reference sequence). This chain's CDR3 is CASSSRTGGLAFF. The CDR3 DNA reads TGTGCCAGCAGTTCAAGGACAGGGGGCTTGGCTTTCTTT.

The gene calls are TRBV15 and TRBJ2-1, with 7 bases lining up with TRBD2. Per the germline V gene, CDR1 is LNHNV and CDR2 is YYDKDF (reference sequence). The length of the CDR3 is 16 residues. V was pared by 1 base and J by 1 base, with 4 bases of the junction left unmatched. CDR3 DNA sequence: TGTGCCACCAGCAGAGCCGGCGGGGGATCCTACAATGAGCAGTTCTTC. This codes for CATSRAGGGSYNEQFF. The whole variable domain, filled in from reference TRBV15 and TRBJ2-1, reads DAMVIQNPRYQVTQFGKPVTLSCSQTLNHNVMYWYQQKSSQAPKLLFHYYDKDFNNEADTPDNFQSRRPNTSFCFLDIRSPGLGDTAMYLCATSRAGGGSYNEQFFGPGTRLTVL.

The rearrangement links TRBV7-9 to TRBJ1-4; 7 bases fit TRBD1. The CDR3 extends over 13 amino acids. The junction had 10 bases not matched to a gene; V was cut back by 11 bases and J by 7 bases. Germline assignment: CDR1 SEHNR and CDR2 FQNEAQ (reference sequence). The CDR3 spells CAGGKGAGEKLFF. DNA for the CDR3: TGTGCCGGAGGAAAGGGGGCCGGTGAAAAACTGTTTTTT.

The chain has TRBV29-1 and TRBJ2-5; tentatively, D is TRBD2 (5 bases). CDR3 size: 14 residues. CDR1 and CDR2 from the germline V gene are SQVTM and ANQGSEA. Trimming stripped 7 bases from V and 0 bases from J, with 15 bases between. CDR3 amino acids: CSGLGGQYQETQYF. DNA for the CDR3: TGCAGCGGCCTAGGCGGGCAGTACCAAGAGACCCAGTACTTC.

The chain couples TRBV5-4 to TRBJ2-1; tentatively, D is TRBD2 (7 bases). V lost 7 bases and J 8 bases, leaving 16 bases between the germline ends. CDR3 length: 13 residues. Germline assignment: CDR1 SGHNT and CDR2 YYREEE (reference sequence). The CDR3 region is CASAGAVGDEQFF. The DNA of the CDR3 is TGTGCCAGCGCGGGGGCCGTAGGGGATGAGCAGTTCTTC.

The chain recombines TRBV2 with TRBJ2-7; 9 bases agree with TRBD2. This CDR3 comprises 14 residues. J was trimmed by 2 bases and V by 8 bases; bases with no gene match: 7. CDR1 is SNHLY, CDR2 FYNNEI, per germline. The chain's CDR3 is CASYGTSLPYEQYF. CDR3 nucleotide sequence: TGTGCCAGCTATGGGACTAGCCTTCCCTACGAGCAGTACTTC.

The rearrangement joins TRBV21-1 to TRBJ1-2. TRBV21-1 has pseudogene status. The CDR3 has 11 residues. The CDR3 DNA reads as TGTGCCAGCAGCCTGAACTATGGCTACACCTTC. Its translation: CASSLNYGYTF.

V gene TRBV7-3 combines with J gene TRBJ2-3; the D gene is possibly TRBD1 (6 bases). With 1 base removed from V and 0 bases from J, the gap between germline ends came to 8 bases. Germline V gives CDR1 SGHTA, CDR2 FQGTGA. The CDR3 contains 15 residues. This CDR3 reads CASSLMQGSTDTQYF. The CDR3 DNA sequence: TGTGCCAGCAGCTTAATGCAGGGGAGCACAGATACGCAGTATTTT.

This chain uses TRBV29-1 with TRBJ2-7; possibly TRBD1 for D (7 bases). Trimming cost V 6 bases and J 3 bases, with 12 bases left between them. The germline CDR1 and CDR2 sequences are SQVTM and ANQGSEA. The CDR3 length is 12 residues. The CDR3, as DNA: TGCAGCGTGCGACAGGGAGGCTACGAGCAGTACTTC. Its protein is CSVRQGGYEQYF.

The V call is TRBV5-1, the J call TRBJ1-1; 7 bases are shared with TRBD1. V lost 0 bases and J lost 4; bases outside the gene matches: 6. Germline V gene data show CDR1 as SGHRS and CDR2 as YFSETQ. The CDR3 contains 15 residues. CDR3 protein: CASSLEGGAVTEAFF. The CDR3 coding sequence is TGCGCCAGCAGCTTGGAAGGGGGCGCGGTCACTGAAGCTTTCTTT.

Here the CDR3 reads CASSPDSPNSPLHF. DNA of the CDR3: TGTGCCAGCAGTCCCGACAGCCCAAATTCACCCCTCCACTTT. The chain combines TRBV28 with TRBJ1-6, with a weak D call TRBD1 (5 bases). Trimming took 5 bases from V and 7 from J, leaving 12 bases between them. Germline V gene sequence: CDR1 MDHEN, CDR2 SYDVKM. The CDR3 consists of 14 residues.

The V gene is TRBV10-3, the J gene TRBJ2-1; TRBD1 might be the D (5 bases). This CDR3 has 14 residues. V gave up 5 bases and J gave up 5 bases, with 13 bases separating them. The germline V gene has CDR1 ENHRY and CDR2 SYGVKD. As DNA, the CDR3 is TGTGCCATCAGTTCAGGGAACTGGGACAATGAGCAGTTCTTC. Its protein product is CAISSGNWDNEQFF.

The chain carries TRBV6-1 and TRBJ1-1; D perhaps matches TRBD1 (5 bases). In germline, CDR1 is MNHNS, CDR2 SASEGT. V lost 5 bases, J lost 10 bases, and 11 bases lay in between. The CDR3 sequence is 11 residues long. The CDR3 DNA reads as TGTGCCAGCAGTTCGGGACTAGGAGCTTTCTTT. As protein: CASSSGLGAFF.

The chain uses TRBV27 and TRBJ1-6; 7 positions match TRBD1. CDR3 length: 18 residues. Germline V gene data show CDR1 as MNHEY and CDR2 as SMNVEV (reference sequence). J lost 0 bases, V lost 5 bases, and 10 bases had no gene match. Written as DNA, the CDR3 is TGTGCCAGCAGTCCGGGACAGAGATATTCCTCCTATAATTCACCCCTCCACTTT. Protein product: CASSPGQRYSSYNSPLHF.

In regard to this clone: The junction and the germline gene differ at one end; a read error may be behind it. The rearrangement joins TRBV7-9 to TRBJ2-7; 8 bases fit TRBD1. Germline V gives CDR1 SEHNR, CDR2 FQNEAQ (reference sequence). The CDR3 extends over 14 amino acids. CDR3 protein: CSSSFRDRSYEQYF. The CDR3 bases are TGTTCCAGCAGCTTTAGGGACAGGTCCTACGAGCAGTACTTC.

The chain has TRBV5-5 and TRBJ1-3, with unresolved D. The CDR3 loop spans 16 amino acids. CDR1 SGHKS and CDR2 YYEKEE come from the germline V gene (reference sequence). V dropped 4 bases and J dropped 2 bases, with 16 bases sitting between them. CDR3 loop: CASSPPTSWPGNTIYF. Written as DNA, the CDR3 is TGTGCCAGCAGCCCACCGACTTCCTGGCCTGGAAACACCATATATTTT. The complete variable domain, with remaining parts taken from reference TRBV5-5 and TRBJ1-3, reads DAGVTQSPTHLIKTRGQQVTLRCSPISGHKSVSWYQQVLGQGPQFIFQYYEKEERGRGNFPDRFSARQFPNYSSELNVNALLLGDSALYLCASSPPTSWPGNTIYFGEGSWLTVV.

This clone was seen only a few times. The chain employs TRBV4-2 and TRBJ1-2; 10 bases line up with TRBD1. The ends lost 0 bases at V and 6 bases at J; junction bases unmatched: 7. The CDR3 is 16 amino acids. CDR1 is LGHNA, CDR2 YNFKEQ, per germline. CDR3 sequence (DNA): TGTGCCAGCAGCCAAGAGACAGGGGGCAAACCACATGGCTACACCTTC. Translation: CASSQETGGKPHGYTF.